This paragraph covers one T cell receptor (beta chain) sequence. This sample was included in a study of radiotherapy plus CTLA-4 blockade in lung cancer. V lost 4 bases and J lost 10; bases outside the gene matches: 7. The germline CDR1 and CDR2 sequences are LGHNA and YSLEER. The length of the CDR3 is 15 residues. Using immunoSEQ multiplex PCR, the repertoire was profiled, and TCRdb retains in-frame clones only, with some absent. The table includes tens of thousands of clones, 70% to 80% detected once. The chain carries TRBV4-3 and TRBJ1-6, with 10 bases that match TRBD1. The sample was peripheral blood, taken from a patient treated with radiotherapy plus ipilimumab. The sequence was obtained from a human donor with non-small cell lung cancer who had a complete response to radiotherapy plus ipilimumab. The CDR3 spells CASSRAGTGVSPLHF. The CDR3 DNA is TGCGCCAGCAGCCGGGCGGGGACAGGGGTGTCACCCCTCCACTTT.